Detailed here is one T cell receptor beta chain. Its antigen is not identified. The assay was immunoSEQ multiplex PCR, and TCRdb's table has in-frame clones only and misses some. The sample yields some 95,000 clones, 70% to 90% seen once. This specimen belongs to a study of T cell responses to AZD1222 COVID-19 vaccine. Study-level results: Dominant CD4 TCR responses targeted spike regions 160-218 and 743-854. Females outnumbered males among donors, who were mostly white British; clonal diversity was possibly underestimated.

Per the germline V gene, CDR1 is KGHSY and CDR2 is FQNENV. The CDR3 extends over 12 amino acids. The germline V and J ends were trimmed by 0 bases and 9 bases, with 6 bases remaining between them. The chain employs TRBV16 and TRBJ1-5; D uncertain. Sequenced here: peripheral blood, sampled on day 0 of AZD1222 vaccination. This TCR came from an adult in good health. CDR3 nucleotide sequence: TGTGCCAGCAGCCAATCGTCAAGGCCCCAGCATTTT. Amino acids: CASSQSSRPQHF.